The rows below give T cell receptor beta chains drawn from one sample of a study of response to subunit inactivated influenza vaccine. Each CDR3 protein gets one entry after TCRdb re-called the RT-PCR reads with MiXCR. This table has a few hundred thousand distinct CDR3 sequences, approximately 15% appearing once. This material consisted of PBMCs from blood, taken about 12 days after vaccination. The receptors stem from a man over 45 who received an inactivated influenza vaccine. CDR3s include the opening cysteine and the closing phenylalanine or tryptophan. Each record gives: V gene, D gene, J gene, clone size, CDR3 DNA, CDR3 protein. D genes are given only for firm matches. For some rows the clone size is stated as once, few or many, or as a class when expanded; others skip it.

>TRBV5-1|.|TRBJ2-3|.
TGCGCCAGCAGCTTGATTCTGGACGTAGATACGCAGTATTTT
CASSLILDVDTQYF
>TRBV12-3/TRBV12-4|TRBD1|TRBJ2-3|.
TGTGCCAGCAGGGAGGGACAGGGGGCTGATACGCAGTATTTT
CASREGQGADTQYF
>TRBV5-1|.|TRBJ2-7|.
TGCGCCAGCAGCTTACAGGACCGGTCCTACGAGCAGTACTTC
CASSLQDRSYEQYF
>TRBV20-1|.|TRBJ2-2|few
TGCAGTGCTAGAGTGGTGGGGTTGATCGGGGAGCTGTTTTTT
CSARVVGLIGELFF
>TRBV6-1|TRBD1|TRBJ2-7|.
TGTGCCAGCAGGACAGGGGGCGACGAGCAGTACTTC
CASRTGGDEQYF
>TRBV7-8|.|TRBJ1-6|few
TGTGCCAGCAGCTTAGCAACGGCAATCTATAATTCACCCCTCCACTTT
CASSLATAIYNSPLHF
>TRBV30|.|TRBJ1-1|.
TGTGCCTGGAGTGACCCAAGCCTTGAAGCTTTCTTT
CAWSDPSLEAFF
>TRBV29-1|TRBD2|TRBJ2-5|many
TGCAGCGGCAAACTAGCGGGGCGTCAAGAGACCCAGTACTTC
CSGKLAGRQETQYF
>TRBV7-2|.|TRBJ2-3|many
TGTGCCAGCAGCTTGGGACCGTACACAGATACGCAGTATTTT
CASSLGPYTDTQYF
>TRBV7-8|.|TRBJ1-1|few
TGTGCCAGCAGCTTAATTGGACCGAACACTGAAGCTTTCTTT
CASSLIGPNTEAFF
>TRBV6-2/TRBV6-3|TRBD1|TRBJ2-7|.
TGTGCCAGCAGGCCACCGGGACAGGGCTCCGAGCAGTACTTC
CASRPPGQGSEQYF
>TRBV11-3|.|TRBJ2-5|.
TGTGCCAGCAGCAACGGGGGAGGAGAGACCCAGTACTTC
CASSNGGGETQYF
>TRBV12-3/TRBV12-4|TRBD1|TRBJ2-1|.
TGTGCCAGCAGCCCTTGGACAGGGGGCTTTAGTAGTGAGCAGTTCTTC
CASSPWTGGFSSEQFF
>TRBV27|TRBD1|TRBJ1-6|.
TGTGCCAGCAGGATACAGGGGTTTTCGCATAATTCACCCCTCCACTTT
CASRIQGFSHNSPLHF
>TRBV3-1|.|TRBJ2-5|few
TGTGCCAGCAGCCATCGGGGGTTCCAAGAGACCCAGTACTTC
CASSHRGFQETQYF
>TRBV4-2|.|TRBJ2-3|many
TGTGCCAGCAGCCAAGATCATGGGCAGGCGGGCGCAGATACGCAGTATTTT
CASSQDHGQAGADTQYF
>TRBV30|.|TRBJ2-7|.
TGTGCCTGGAGTATGGGGTACTACGAGCAGTACTTC
CAWSMGYYEQYF
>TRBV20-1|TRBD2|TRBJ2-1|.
TGCAGTGCTAGAGCTCTAGCGGGAGGGCCCGATGAGCAGTTCTTC
CSARALAGGPDEQFF
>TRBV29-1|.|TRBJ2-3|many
TGCAGCGTGATCTGGAGACGACGTTCCACAGATACGCAGTATTTT
CSVIWRRRSTDTQYF
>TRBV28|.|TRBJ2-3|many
TGTGCCAGCAGAGGGGGGGGTGGGGATACGCAGTATTTT
CASRGGGGDTQYF
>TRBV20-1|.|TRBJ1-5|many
TGCAGTGCTATTGGACAGCCGGCCCCAAATCAGCCCCAGCATTTT
CSAIGQPAPNQPQHF
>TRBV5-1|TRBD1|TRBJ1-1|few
TGCGCCAGCAGCCTGAACAGGGGAGGGACTGAAGCTTTCTTT
CASSLNRGGTEAFF
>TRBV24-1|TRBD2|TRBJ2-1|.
TGTGCCACCAGTGATTCGCTTAGCGGGAGGTCCTACAATGAGCAGTTCTTC
CATSDSLSGRSYNEQFF
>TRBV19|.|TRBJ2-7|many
TGTGCCAGTAGCCAGACACCGAGCTACGAGCAGTACTTC
CASSQTPSYEQYF
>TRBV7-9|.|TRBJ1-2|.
TGTGCCAGCAGCTTAGGTGGGGCTCGGGGCTACACCTTC
CASSLGGARGYTF
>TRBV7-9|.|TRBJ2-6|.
TGTGCCAGCAGCTTATTCTTAGCCTCTGGGGCCAACGTCCTGACTTTC
CASSLFLASGANVLTF
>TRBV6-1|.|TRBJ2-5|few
TGTGCCAGCAGCACGACTAGACAAGAGACCCAGTACTTC
CASSTTRQETQYF
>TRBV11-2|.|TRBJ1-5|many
TGTGCCAGCAGCTTAGACCGGGATTTCATCCAGCATTTT
CASSLDRDFIQHF
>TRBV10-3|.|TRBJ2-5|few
TGTGCCATCAGTGAGCGGTCTAGCGACCAAGAGACCCAGTACTTC
CAISERSSDQETQYF
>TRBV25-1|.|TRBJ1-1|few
TGTGCCAGCACCCCCACCGGCAGGGCGGGCAAAGCTTTCTTT
CASTPTGRAGKAFF
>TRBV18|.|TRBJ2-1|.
TGTGCCAGCTCACCAATCGGTACCTACAATGAGCAGTTCTTC
CASSPIGTYNEQFF
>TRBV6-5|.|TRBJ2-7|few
TGTGCCAGCAGATATCTCGACTGGGGAGGTGTAGTTTACGAGCAGTACTTC
CASRYLDWGGVVYEQYF
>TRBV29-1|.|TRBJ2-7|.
TGCAGCGTTGGATTGGACGGTACCTACGAGCAGTACTTC
CSVGLDGTYEQYF
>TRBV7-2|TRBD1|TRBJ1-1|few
TGTGCCAGCAGCTCAAGACAGGGACCCACTGAAGCTTTCTTT
CASSSRQGPTEAFF
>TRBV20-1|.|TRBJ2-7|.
TGCAGTGCCGTTAAACCGGTCGCCAGGTCCTACGAGCAGTACTTC
CSAVKPVARSYEQYF
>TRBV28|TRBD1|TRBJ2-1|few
TGTGCCAGCAGCCCTGCGGGACAGGGAGGTTGGCAGTTCTTC
CASSPAGQGGWQFF